The 27 T cell receptor beta chains in this list originate from one sample, sequenced in a study of Ad26.COV2.S vaccination and SARS-CoV-2 variants. Libraries were prepared by immunoSEQ multiplex PCR; TCRdb keeps only in-frame clonotypes and omits some of them. The sample comprises 330,000 or so clones, 85% to 90% of which are singletons, and 5.5% rests with the top ten. The treatment was: around 19 received Ad26.COV2.S at low or high dose, single or two shots; five or six received placebo; per-sample allocation not given. Sampling happened 63 days after the first vaccine or placebo injection. Sequenced here: peripheral blood, sampled in a trial of Ad26.COV2.S vaccine versus placebo. These receptors all come from a person between 18 and 60 years old who received the Ad26.COV2.S COVID-19 vaccine or a placebo.

This chain joins TRBV5-6 and TRBJ2-7; unclear D gene. Between the trimmed V and J ends, which lost 0 bases and 5 bases, there was a span of 12 bases. CDR3 size: 14 residues. CDR1 is SGHDT and CDR2 is YYEEEE in the germline V gene. The CDR3 DNA sequence: TGTGCCAGCAGCTTGGGGATAAGCGCCCACGAGCAGTACGTC. Its protein product is CASSLGISAHEQYV.

The V and J genes are TRBV18 and TRBJ2-1; D gene uncertain. This CDR3 is 15 amino acids long. Per germline, CDR1 KGHSH and CDR2 LQKENI. Trimming left V 7 bases short and J 5 bases short, with 18 bases between. In DNA, the CDR3 is TGTGCCAGCTTCCTGCGTCAGGACGCGGACAATGAGCAGTTCTTC. Translated, it gives CASFLRQDADNEQFF.

The CDR3 loop is CASSRRASGNNEQFF. The CDR3 DNA is TGCGCCAGCAGCAGGAGGGCTAGCGGTAACAATGAGCAGTTCTTC. This chain joins TRBV5-1 and TRBJ2-1; 7 bases match TRBD2. Germline CDR1 and CDR2: SGHRS and YFSETQ. V was clipped by 4 bases and J by 5 bases; unmatched bases: 9. CDR3 length equals 15 residues.

This clone was recorded only once. V gene TRBV7-2 combines with J gene TRBJ1-1; TRBD1 aligns across 8 bases. The CDR3 contains 17 residues. CDR1 is SGHTA and CDR2 is FQGNSA in the germline V gene. J gave up 3 bases and V 0 bases, and 9 bases lay outside the gene matches. The CDR3 DNA reads TGTGCCAGCAGCTTAGCGGGCAGGGGGCGCAGCGACACTGAAGCTTTCTTT. The encoded protein is CASSLAGRGRSDTEAFF.

The count of this clone is one. The chain combines TRBV2 with TRBJ1-1; D is uncertain. The germline CDR1 and CDR2 sequences are SNHLY and FYNNEI. V lost 3 bases and J 1 base, leaving 15 bases between the germline ends. The CDR3 covers 16 residues. The CDR3 DNA reads as TGTGCCAGCAGTGAGTCATTTGGGCGGGCGAACACTGAAGCTTTCTTT. As protein: CASSESFGRANTEAFF. Full variable domain (remainder filled in from reference TRBV2 and TRBJ1-1): EPEVTQTPSHQVTQMGQEVILRCVPISNHLYFYWYRQILGQKVEFLVSFYNNEISEKSEIFDDQFSVERPDGSNFTLKIRSTKLEDSAMYFCASSESFGRANTEAFFGQGTRLTVV.

In this sample, this clone turned up once. J is TRBJ1-5 and V is TRBV7-9; no definite D call. The length of the CDR3 is 16 residues. In germline, CDR1 is SEHNR, CDR2 FQNEAQ (reference sequence). V was trimmed by 5 bases and J by 4 bases, leaving 18 bases between them. Here the CDR3 reads CASSPGGLGGNQPQHF. For the CDR3, the DNA is TGTGCCAGCAGCCCCGGAGGGCTCGGAGGGAATCAGCCCCAGCATTTT.

The rearrangement joins TRBV3-1 (or the pseudogene TRBV3-2) to TRBJ1-4, with 11 bases aligning to TRBD1. V gave up 8 bases and J gave up 7 bases; unmatched junction bases: 6. CDR1 and CDR2 (germline): LGHDT, YNNKEL (reference sequence). The CDR3 is 14 residues long. CDR3 coding DNA: TGTGCCAGCGGCGGACAGGGGGCTGGTGAAAAACTGTTTTTT. Its translation: CASGGQGAGEKLFF.

J is TRBJ1-2 and V is TRBV14; TRBD1 might be the D (5 bases). There are 14 residues in the CDR3. V lost 2 bases and J lost 2, with 9 bases in between. Germline CDR1 SGHDN, CDR2 FVKESK. The CDR3 here is CASSQMAGNYGYTF. As DNA, the CDR3 is TGTGCCAGCAGCCAAATGGCAGGGAACTATGGCTACACCTTC.

The chain is built from TRBV2 and TRBJ1-5; no firm D call. The ends were cut back, 5 bases at V and 6 bases at J, with 14 bases in the middle. The CDR3 extends over 14 amino acids. The germline V gene encodes CDR1 SNHLY and CDR2 FYNNEI. CDR3 bases: TGTGCCAGCAGTCAATCCCCGGGGTCTCAGCCCCAGCATTTT. Its translation: CASSQSPGSQPQHF.

The chain links TRBV3-1 (or the pseudogene TRBV3-2) to TRBJ1-1, with a tentative D call TRBD1 (5 bases). The CDR3 consists of 14 residues. Germline V gene data show CDR1 as LGHDT and CDR2 as YNNKEL (reference sequence). The V and J ends lost 4 bases and 5 bases respectively, with 14 bases between them. The CDR3 protein is CASSPAGSRTEAFF. As DNA, the CDR3 is TGTGCCAGCAGCCCGGCAGGGAGTCGAACTGAAGCTTTCTTT.

The chain joins TRBV29-1 to TRBJ1-5; weak D call: TRBD1 (5 bases). The CDR3 has 12 amino acids. Per the germline V gene, CDR1 is SQVTM and CDR2 is ANQGSEA. V was pared by 3 bases and J by 3 bases, with 6 bases between. The chain's CDR3 is CSVETDNQPQHF. In DNA, the CDR3 is TGCAGCGTTGAGACAGACAATCAGCCCCAGCATTTT.

This chain joins TRBV27 and TRBJ1-1, with 10 bases identical to TRBD1. V lost 5 bases, J lost 3 bases, and 9 bases stayed unmatched. The CDR3 covers 16 residues. Germline assignment: CDR1 MNHEY and CDR2 SMNVEV (reference sequence). This CDR3 is CASSTLGTGADTEAFF. Here the CDR3 DNA reads TGTGCCAGCAGTACGTTGGGGACAGGGGCAGACACTGAAGCTTTCTTT.

The rearrangement uses TRBV6-2 or TRBV6-3 and TRBJ2-5; D is ambiguous. Germline lookup yields CDR1 MNHEY and CDR2 SVGEGT. The CDR3 runs 14 residues. The V end lost 0 bases, the J end lost 4 bases, and 9 bases lay between the germline ends. The CDR3 DNA follows: TGTGCCAGCAGTTACTCTGGTCTGGGAGAGACCCAGTACTTC. Its protein is CASSYSGLGETQYF.

This clone is a singleton in its sample. The chain carries TRBV27 and TRBJ1-1, with TRBD1 identical over 7 bases. After removal of 5 bases from V and 4 bases from J, the junction contained 19 bases not matched to a gene. CDR1 and CDR2 from the germline V gene are MNHEY and SMNVEV (reference sequence). The CDR3 totals 18 residues. The DNA of the CDR3 is TGTGCCAGCAGTGGGACGACAGGGAAGAATGGGGTGGGCACTGAAGCTTTCTTT. This translates into CASSGTTGKNGVGTEAFF.

The rearrangement uses TRBV9 and TRBJ1-3, with D possibly TRBD1 on 5 matching bases. CDR1 is SGDLS, CDR2 YYNGEE, per germline. V lost 3 bases, J lost 4 bases, and 20 bases lay in between. The CDR3 totals 17 residues. Here the CDR3 DNA reads TGTGCCAGCAGCGCACCTGACGGGGGGGTCGGCGGAAACACCATATATTTT. The encoded protein is CASSAPDGGVGGNTIYF.

The V call is TRBV19, the J call TRBJ1-1; maybe TRBD1 (5 bases). This CDR3 region has 15 residues. Germline CDR1 is LNHDA and CDR2 is SQIVND (reference sequence). Between the trimmed V and J ends, which lost 10 bases and 8 bases, there was a span of 26 bases. The CDR3 region is CATTETVWPSSEAFF. The DNA for the CDR3 is TGTGCCACTACGGAGACAGTCTGGCCGAGTTCAGAAGCTTTCTTT.

The chain has TRBV2 and TRBJ2-3; 12 positions agree with TRBD2. The CDR3 spans 15 residues. Trimming cost V 2 bases and J 6 bases; bases outside gene matches: 3. Germline CDR1 reads SNHLY; CDR2 reads FYNNEI. CDR3 DNA sequence: TGTGCCAGCAGTGAATTCGGGACTAGCGGGGATACGCAGTATTTT. It encodes CASSEFGTSGDTQYF.

DNA of the CDR3: TGTGCCAGCAGCTTAACCCCAGGCATAGCGGGAGGTACAGATACGCAGTATTTT. Protein sequence: CASSLTPGIAGGTDTQYF. The chain is built from TRBV7-3 and TRBJ2-3, with 10 bases lining up with TRBD2. V lost 0 bases and J lost 3; bases outside the gene matches: 9. In germline, CDR1 is SGHTA, CDR2 FQGTGA. This CDR3 is 18 amino acids long.

V usage is TRBV19 and J usage is TRBJ2-7; 9 bases map to TRBD2. Trimming cost V 5 bases and J 5 bases; bases outside gene matches: 10. The CDR3 runs 15 residues. Germline-derived CDR1 and CDR2 are LNHDA and SQIVND (reference sequence). In nucleotides, the CDR3 is TGTGCCAGTAGTCCCGCAGCGGGGGGCCTGGACGAGCAGTACTTC. Protein sequence: CASSPAAGGLDEQYF.

CDR3 region: CASSPAGMGSSEAFF. The CDR3 DNA reads TGTGCCAGCAGCCCAGCCGGGATGGGGAGTTCTGAAGCTTTCTTT. The rearrangement links TRBV5-4 to TRBJ1-1; no firm D call. The CDR3 has 15 residues. Trimming cost V 4 bases and J 6 bases, with 19 bases left between them. CDR1 is SGHNT and CDR2 is YYREEE in the germline V gene (reference sequence).

This clone was detected only once. The rearrangement joins TRBV7-2 to TRBJ1-1; 7 bases line up with TRBD1. From germline, CDR1 is SGHTA and CDR2 FQGNSA. J was trimmed by 1 base and V by 4 bases; bases with no gene match: 6. This CDR3 is 15 amino acids long. As DNA, the CDR3 is TGTGCCAGCAGCTACCTTGACAGGGCGAACACTGAAGCTTTCTTT. It specifies CASSYLDRANTEAFF.

J is TRBJ2-5 and V is TRBV5-5, with D perhaps TRBD2 (7 bases). Per germline, CDR1 SGHKS and CDR2 YYEKEE (reference sequence). The CDR3 is 18 residues long. V was pared by 4 bases and J by 4 bases, with 26 bases between. CDR3 sequence (DNA): TGTGCCAGCAGCATTGGCGGGGGAGGGGTACAGGGAATAGAGACCCAGTACTTC. Its translation is CASSIGGGGVQGIETQYF. Filled out from reference TRBV5-5 and TRBJ2-5, the complete variable domain reads DAGVTQSPTHLIKTRGQQVTLRCSPISGHKSVSWYQQVLGQGPQFIFQYYEKEERGRGNFPDRFSARQFPNYSSELNVNALLLGDSALYLCASSIGGGGVQGIETQYFGPGTRLLVL.

The chain recombines TRBV19 with TRBJ1-5; perhaps TRBD1 as D (6 bases). This CDR3 is built from 16 residues. V was pared by 3 bases and J by 1 base, with 13 bases between. Looked up from germline, CDR1 is LNHDA and CDR2 is SQIVND (reference sequence). In DNA, the CDR3 is TGTGCCAGTAGTATGGGGGCAGGGCAAAGCAATCAGCCCCAGCATTTT. It is translated as CASSMGAGQSNQPQHF.

The chain combines TRBV11-2 with TRBJ2-3; possibly TRBD2 for D (5 bases). Per germline, CDR1 SGHAT and CDR2 FQNNGV. The CDR3 sequence is 15 residues long. Trimming took off 2 bases at V and 3 bases at J, with 12 bases between the two ends. CDR3 DNA sequence: TGTGCCAGCAGCTTAATGGCTACTAGGACAGATACGCAGTATTTT. Its translation is CASSLMATRTDTQYF.

This chain uses TRBV18 with TRBJ1-1; TRBD1 matches 11 bases. The CDR3 runs to 15 residues. Trimming removed 3 bases from V and 4 bases from J; junction bases left unmatched: 4. Germline V lookup: CDR1 KGHSH, CDR2 LQKENI. CDR3 amino acids: CASSPLGQGGTEAFF. CDR3 bases: TGTGCCAGCTCACCTTTGGGACAGGGGGGCACTGAAGCTTTCTTT.

This clone was observed a single time. The sample has other DNA sequences that encode this CDR3 too. V is TRBV18 and J is TRBJ1-1; D gene uncertain. This CDR3 region has 12 residues. CDR1 is KGHSH and CDR2 is LQKENI in the germline V gene. The V gene lost 6 bases and the J gene lost 3 bases, with 8 bases spanning the gap. In DNA form, the CDR3 reads TGTGCCAGCTCCCCCTCAGACACTGAAGCTTTCTTT. Translated, it gives CASSPSDTEAFF.

V usage is TRBV6-2 or TRBV6-3 and J usage is TRBJ1-5, with no clear D. V was shortened by 0 bases and J by 4 bases, with 10 bases between the two germline ends. This CDR3 has 15 amino acids. Per germline, CDR1 MNHEY and CDR2 SVGEGT. The DNA of the CDR3 is TGTGCCAGCAGTTACTCCAACAGCATTAATCAGCCCCAGCATTTT. It yields the protein CASSYSNSINQPQHF.